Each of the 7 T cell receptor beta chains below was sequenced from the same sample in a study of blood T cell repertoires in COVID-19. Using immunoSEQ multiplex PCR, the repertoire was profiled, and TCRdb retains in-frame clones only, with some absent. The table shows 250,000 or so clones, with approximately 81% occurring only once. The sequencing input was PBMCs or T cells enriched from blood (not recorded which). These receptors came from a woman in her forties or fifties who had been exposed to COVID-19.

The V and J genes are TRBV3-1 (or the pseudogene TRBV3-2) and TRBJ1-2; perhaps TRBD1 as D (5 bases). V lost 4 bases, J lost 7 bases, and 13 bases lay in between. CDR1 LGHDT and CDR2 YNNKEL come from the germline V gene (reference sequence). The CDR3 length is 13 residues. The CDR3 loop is CASSRGPLAGYTF. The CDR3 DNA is TGTGCCAGCAGCCGGGGCCCCCTGGCTGGCTACACCTTC.

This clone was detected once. DNA of the CDR3: TGTGCCAGCAGTTCGCCAGGGGGCGCGGGGAACACTGAAGCTTTCTTT. It codes for CASSSPGGAGNTEAFF. The chain recombines TRBV28 with TRBJ1-1; 8 bases align to TRBD1. J gave up 1 base and V 4 bases, and 8 bases lay outside the gene matches. The CDR3 runs 16 residues. Germline V gene sequence: CDR1 MDHEN, CDR2 SYDVKM. Full variable domain (outside the CDR3, taken from reference TRBV28 and TRBJ1-1): DVKVTQSSRYLVKRTGEKVFLECVQDMDHENMFWYRQDPGLGLRLIYFSYDVKMKEKGDIPEGYSVSREKKERFSLILESASTNQTSMYLCASSSPGGAGNTEAFFGQGTRLTVV.

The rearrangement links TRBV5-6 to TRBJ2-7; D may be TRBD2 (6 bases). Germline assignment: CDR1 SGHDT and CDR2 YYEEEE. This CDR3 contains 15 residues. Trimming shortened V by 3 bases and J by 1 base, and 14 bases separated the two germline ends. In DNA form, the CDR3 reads TGTGCCAGCAGCTCTATACGGGGGTCATCCTACGAGCAGTACTTC. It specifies CASSSIRGSSYEQYF.

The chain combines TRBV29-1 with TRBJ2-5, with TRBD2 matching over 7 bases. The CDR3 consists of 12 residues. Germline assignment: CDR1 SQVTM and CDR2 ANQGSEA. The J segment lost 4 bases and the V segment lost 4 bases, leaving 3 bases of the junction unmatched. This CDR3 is CSVVPGGETQYF. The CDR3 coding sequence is TGCAGCGTTGTCCCGGGGGGAGAGACCCAGTACTTC.

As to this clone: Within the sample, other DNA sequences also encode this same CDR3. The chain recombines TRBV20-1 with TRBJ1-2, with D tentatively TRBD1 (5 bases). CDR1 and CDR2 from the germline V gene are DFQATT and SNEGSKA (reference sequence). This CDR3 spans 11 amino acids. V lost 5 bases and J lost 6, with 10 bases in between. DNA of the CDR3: TGCAGTGCTCGGGGGGGAGATGGCTACACCTTC. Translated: CSARGGDGYTF.

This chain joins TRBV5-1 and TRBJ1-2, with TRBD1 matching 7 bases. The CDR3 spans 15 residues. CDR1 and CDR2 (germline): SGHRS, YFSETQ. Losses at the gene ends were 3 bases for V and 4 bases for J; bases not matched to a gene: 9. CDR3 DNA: TGCGCCAGCAGCTCGAGGACAGGAGATTCCTATGGCTACACCTTC. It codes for CASSSRTGDSYGYTF.

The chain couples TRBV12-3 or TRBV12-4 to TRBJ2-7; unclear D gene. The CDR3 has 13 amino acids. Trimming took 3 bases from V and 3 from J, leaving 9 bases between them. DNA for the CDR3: TGTGCCAGCAGTTTGGGCAGTCACTACGAGCAGTACTTC. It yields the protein CASSLGSHYEQYF.